A single sample gave rise to the 6 T cell receptor beta chains below, sequenced in a study of blood T cell repertoires in COVID-19. Sequencing used immunoSEQ multiplex PCR; TCRdb keeps in-frame clones, though not all of them. The data contain about 120,000 clones, just under 90% of them singletons. The sample consisted of peripheral blood. All receptors come from a woman in her 50s with acute or convalescent COVID-19.

This chain joins TRBV19 and TRBJ2-7; 7 nucleotides line up with TRBD2. This CDR3 is 14 amino acids long. The germline CDR1 and CDR2 sequences are LNHDA and SQIVND (reference sequence). Germline trimming cut 9 bases from V and 4 bases from J; bases unmatched to any gene: 12. CDR3 nucleotides: TGTGCCAGCAGAATGAATGGGGGAGGGTACGAGCAGTACTTC. Its protein is CASRMNGGGYEQYF.

The V gene is TRBV21-1, the J gene TRBJ2-1; the table gives TRBD1 as D, unverified against the DNA. TRBV21-1 is reported as a pseudogene. This CDR3 is built from 20 residues. In DNA, the CDR3 is TGTGCCAGCAGCAACCGGGCGAGTAAGGACAGGGATGGAACCTACAATGAGCAGTTCTTC. Its translation is CASSNRASKDRDGTYNEQFF.

V and J are TRBV5-6 and TRBJ1-6; 9 positions agree with TRBD1. The germline V gene encodes CDR1 SGHDT and CDR2 YYEEEE. Trimming at V came to 3 bases and at J to 7 bases, leaving 5 bases not matched to a gene. This CDR3 has 15 residues. The CDR3 protein is CASSSGTGRNSPLHF. The CDR3 bases are TGTGCCAGCAGCTCCGGGACAGGGCGCAATTCACCCCTCCACTTT.

This chain uses TRBV11-2 with TRBJ1-2, with D possibly matching TRBD1 (6 bases). The V gene's germline CDR1 is SGHAT and CDR2 FQNNGV. Between the trimmed V and J ends, which lost 5 bases and 10 bases, there was a span of 14 bases. The CDR3 runs 12 residues. The CDR3 coding sequence is TGTGCCAGCAGCCCCGGACAGACTCACTACACCTTC. Residues: CASSPGQTHYTF.

The chain recombines TRBV4-1 with TRBJ2-1, with D unresolved. Trimming stripped 4 bases from V and 7 bases from J, with 11 bases between. Per the germline V gene, CDR1 is MGHRA and CDR2 is YSYEKL. CDR3 length equals 13 residues. The CDR3 coding sequence is TGCGCCAGCAGCCCTATTTTTGTAAATGAGCAGTTCTTC. This sequence encodes CASSPIFVNEQFF.

The J gene is TRBJ1-4, the V gene TRBV4-3, with no clear D. Trimming pared 0 bases from V and 2 bases from J, leaving 7 bases between. CDR3 length equals 15 residues. Germline CDR1 reads LGHNA; CDR2 reads YSLEER. The chain's CDR3 is CASSQDRGTNEKLFF. The CDR3 bases are TGCGCCAGCAGCCAAGATCGAGGGACTAATGAAAAACTGTTTTTT.